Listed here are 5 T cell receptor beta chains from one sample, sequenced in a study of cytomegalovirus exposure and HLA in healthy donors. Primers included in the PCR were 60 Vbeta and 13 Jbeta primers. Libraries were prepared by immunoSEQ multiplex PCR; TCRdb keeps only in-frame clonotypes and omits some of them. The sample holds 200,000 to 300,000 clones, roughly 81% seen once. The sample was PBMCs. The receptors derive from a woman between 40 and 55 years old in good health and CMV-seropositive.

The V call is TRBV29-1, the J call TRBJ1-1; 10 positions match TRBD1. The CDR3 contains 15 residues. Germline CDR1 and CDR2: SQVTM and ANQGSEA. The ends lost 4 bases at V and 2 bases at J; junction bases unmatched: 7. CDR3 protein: CSVARDRGANTEAFF. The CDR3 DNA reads TGCAGCGTTGCGCGGGACAGGGGCGCTAACACTGAAGCTTTCTTT.

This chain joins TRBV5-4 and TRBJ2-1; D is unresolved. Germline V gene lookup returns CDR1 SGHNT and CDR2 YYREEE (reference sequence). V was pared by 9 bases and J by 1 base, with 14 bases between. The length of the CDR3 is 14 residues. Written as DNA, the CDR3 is TGTGCCACCCGTGTCGACACTTCCTACAATGAGCAGTTCTTC. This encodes CATRVDTSYNEQFF.

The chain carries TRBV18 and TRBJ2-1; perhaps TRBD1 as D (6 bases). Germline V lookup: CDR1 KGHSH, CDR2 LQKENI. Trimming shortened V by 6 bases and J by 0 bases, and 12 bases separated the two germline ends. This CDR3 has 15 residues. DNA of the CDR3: TGTGCCAGCTCCCAAGGACAGAGCTCCTACAATGAGCAGTTCTTC. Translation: CASSQGQSSYNEQFF.

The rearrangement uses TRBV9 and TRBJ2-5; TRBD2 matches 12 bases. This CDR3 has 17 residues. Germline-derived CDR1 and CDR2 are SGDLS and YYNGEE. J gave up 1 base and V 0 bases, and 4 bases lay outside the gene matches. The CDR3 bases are TGTGCCAGCAGCGTAGGAGGGGGACTAGCGGGCCAAGAGACCCAGTACTTC. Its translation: CASSVGGGLAGQETQYF.

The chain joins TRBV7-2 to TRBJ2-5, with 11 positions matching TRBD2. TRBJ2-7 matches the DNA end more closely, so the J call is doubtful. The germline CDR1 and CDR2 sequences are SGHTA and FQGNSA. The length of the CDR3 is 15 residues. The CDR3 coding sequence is TGTGCCAGCAGGATAGCGGGAGGGCCATCCTACGAGCAGTACTTC. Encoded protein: CASRIAGGPSYEQYF.